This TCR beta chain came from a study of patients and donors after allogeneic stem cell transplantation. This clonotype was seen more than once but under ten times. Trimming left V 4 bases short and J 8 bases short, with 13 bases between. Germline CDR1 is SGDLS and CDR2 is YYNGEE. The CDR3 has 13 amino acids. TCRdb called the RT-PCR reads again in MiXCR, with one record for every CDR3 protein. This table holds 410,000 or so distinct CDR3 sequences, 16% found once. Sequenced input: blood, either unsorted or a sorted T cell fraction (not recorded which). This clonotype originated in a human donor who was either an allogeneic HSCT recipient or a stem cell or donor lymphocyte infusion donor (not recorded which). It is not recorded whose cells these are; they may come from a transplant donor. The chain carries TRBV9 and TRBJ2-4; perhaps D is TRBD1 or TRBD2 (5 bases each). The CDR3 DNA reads TGTGCCAGCAGCAAAGAGGGGTCGGACATTCAGTACTTC. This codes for CASSKEGSDIQYF.